The 11 T cell receptor beta chains listed next were all sequenced from one sample in a study of blood T cell repertoires in COVID-19. The repertoire was sequenced with immunoSEQ multiplex PCR; TCRdb's copy has only in-frame clones and lacks some. The sample consists of tens of thousands of clones, more than 80% of them appearing once. Sequencing was done on a sample of peripheral blood. These receptor sequences come from a woman aged 70 to 79 with acute or convalescent COVID-19.

As to this clone: Sequence at one end of the junction differs from germline and may be a read error. The V call is TRBV5-5, the J call TRBJ1-1; no clear D. The CDR3 length is 17 residues. Germline V gene lookup returns CDR1 SGHKS and CDR2 YYEKEE (reference sequence). In DNA form, the CDR3 reads TGTGCCAGCAGCTCCAAGGACTCTCCTTTAGGGAACGCTGAAGCTTTCTTT. This gives the protein CASSSKDSPLGNAEAFF.

This clone came up a few times. This chain connects TRBV19 to TRBJ2-1; tentative D call: TRBD2 (6 bases). The germline CDR1 and CDR2 sequences are LNHDA and SQIVND (reference sequence). Trimming removed 5 bases from V and 15 bases from J, with 20 bases in between. This CDR3 comprises 13 residues. The CDR3 DNA reads TGTGCCAGTAGTCCCGGGGGAGCGGTTCGGCCGTTCTTC. Translating it yields CASSPGGAVRPFF.

This clone was found a few times. The rearrangement uses TRBV30 and TRBJ1-5; the D is unclear. V was pared by 1 base and J by 5 bases, with 12 bases between. Per the germline V gene, CDR1 is GTSNPN and CDR2 is SVGIG (reference sequence). The length of the CDR3 is 14 residues. The CDR3 bases are TGTGCCTGGAGTGCTTCAGGTTATTATCAGCCCCAGCATTTT. It specifies CAWSASGYYQPQHF.

The chain couples TRBV18 to TRBJ1-2, with 9 bases matching TRBD1. This CDR3 has 15 amino acids. Looked up from germline, CDR1 is KGHSH and CDR2 is LQKENI. The V segment lost 3 bases and the J segment 3 bases; nucleotides outside the gene matches: 5. CDR3 sequence reads: CASSPTTGGDYGYTF. The CDR3 DNA sequence: TGTGCCAGCTCACCGACAACAGGGGGCGACTATGGCTACACCTTC.

The chain combines TRBV27 with TRBJ1-1, with 7 nucleotides matching TRBD1. Trimming took 6 bases from V and 5 from J; bases not matched to a gene: 9. Germline CDR1 MNHEY, CDR2 SMNVEV (reference sequence). This CDR3 contains 14 residues. The chain's CDR3 is CASSRSGGGTEAFF. The CDR3 DNA is TGTGCCAGCAGCCGGTCAGGGGGAGGTACTGAAGCTTTCTTT.

The chain has TRBV28 and TRBJ2-7, with D perhaps TRBD1 (5 bases). Germline V gene data show CDR1 as MDHEN and CDR2 as SYDVKM. The CDR3 extends over 14 amino acids. The V gene lost 8 bases and the J gene lost 2 bases, with 16 bases spanning the gap. The CDR3 loop is CASHNLRDTYEQYF. For the CDR3, the DNA is TGTGCCAGCCACAACCTCAGGGATACCTACGAGCAGTACTTC.

The V and J genes are TRBV9 and TRBJ2-2; 7 bases fit TRBD2. Trimming removed 0 bases from V and 4 bases from J; junction bases left unmatched: 6. This CDR3 has 16 residues. Germline CDR1 reads SGDLS; CDR2 reads YYNGEE. The DNA of the CDR3 is TGTGCCAGCAGCGTAGGGGGAGGGTTCAGCACCGGGGAGCTGTTTTTT. It translates to CASSVGGGFSTGELFF.

The CDR3 region is CASSGYDSPGNTIYF. CDR3 coding DNA: TGTGCCAGCAGCGGTTACGACAGCCCGGGAAACACCATATATTTT. The chain recombines TRBV9 with TRBJ1-3, with D possibly matching TRBD1 (5 bases). The germline CDR1 and CDR2 sequences are SGDLS and YYNGEE. The germline V and J ends were trimmed by 3 bases and 4 bases, with 14 bases remaining between them. The CDR3 runs 15 residues.

J is TRBJ2-1 and V is TRBV5-5; 10 bases match TRBD1. Germline CDR1 SGHKS, CDR2 YYEKEE (reference sequence). J lost 7 bases, V lost 1 base, and 11 bases had no gene match. The CDR3 spans 17 residues. The CDR3: CASSLITGTGVDNEQFF. CDR3 nucleotides: TGTGCCAGCAGCTTGATTACCGGGACAGGGGTGGATAATGAGCAGTTCTTC.

V is TRBV5-1 and J is TRBJ2-1; 8 positions match TRBD2. Per the germline V gene, CDR1 is SGHRS and CDR2 is YFSETQ. V lost 0 bases, J lost 4 bases, and 3 bases stayed unmatched. This CDR3 is 15 amino acids long. The CDR3 loop reads CASSLATSGYNEQFF. Here the CDR3 DNA reads TGCGCCAGCAGCTTGGCTACTAGCGGTTACAATGAGCAGTTCTTC. The full variable domain, in which reference TRBV5-1 and TRBJ2-1 provide the parts outside the CDR3, is KAGVTQTPRYLIKTRGQQVTLSCSPISGHRSVSWYQQTPGQGLQFLFEYFSETQRNKGNFPGRFSGRQFSNSRSEMNVSTLELGDSALYLCASSLATSGYNEQFFGPGTRLTVL.

V and J are TRBV1 and TRBJ2-7; TRBD2 reflects the table's D call only, with no check against the DNA. TRBV1 is given as a pseudogene. There are 16 residues in the CDR3. CDR3 protein: CTSSPRYAREPNEQYF. CDR3 DNA: TGCACCAGCAGCCCGCGTTACGCGCGGGAGCCAAACGAGCAGTACTTC.